Included here is one TCR beta chain sequence, with context. This specimen comes from a study of blood T cell repertoires in COVID-19. Germline V gene sequence: CDR1 MRHNA, CDR2 SNTAGT. V lost 2 bases and J lost 4; bases outside the gene matches: 2. The CDR3 runs 15 residues. TCRdb's copy holds only in-frame clones and misses some; the assay was immunoSEQ multiplex PCR. The data show 200,000 to 300,000 clones, with roughly 80% seen just once and 3.4% held by the top ten. The rearrangement joins TRBV6-4 to TRBJ2-3, with 11 nucleotides matching TRBD1. This sequence was found in a woman aged 18-29 years with acute or convalescent COVID-19. The sequenced sample was peripheral blood. The CDR3 region has the DNA TGTGCCAGCAGTGACAAGGGACAGGGGGCAGATACGCAGTATTTT. Translation: CASSDKGQGADTQYF.